These 32 T cell receptor beta chains share one sample of origin, sequenced in a study of memory CD4+ T cells and cytomegalovirus serostatus. The sort gate was single viable CD3+CD4+CD8-CD45RO+ cells for memory CD4+ T cells. Clones were read by immunoSEQ multiplex PCR, and TCRdb kept only the in-frame ones, dropping some. Of about 56,000 clones in the sample, over 70% were seen once. Sequencing was done on a sample of memory CD4+ T cells from blood. The origin of the receptors is an adult in good health and CMV-seropositive.

This clone was found a few times. The chain carries TRBV5-8 and TRBJ2-5; D uncertain. The germline CDR1 and CDR2 sequences are SGHTS and YDEGEE. The CDR3 covers 13 residues. The V end was cut by 1 base, the J end by 5 bases, with 9 bases between. In DNA form, the CDR3 reads TGTGCCAGCAGCTTGAGAAGGGCCGAGACCCAGTACTTC. Translating gives CASSLRRAETQYF.

The chain employs TRBV19 and TRBJ2-5; D might be TRBD1 (6 bases). The CDR3 consists of 14 residues. The V end lost 4 bases, the J end lost 2 bases, and 11 bases lay between the germline ends. Germline V CDR1 and CDR2: LNHDA, SQIVND (reference sequence). Here the CDR3 reads CASSTGHLQETQYF. The CDR3 nucleotides read TGTGCCAGTAGTACGGGACACTTACAAGAGACCCAGTACTTC.

This clone was seen a single time. The chain has TRBV28 and TRBJ2-5; D unclear. CDR3 length equals 16 residues. Germline V lookup: CDR1 MDHEN, CDR2 SYDVKM. The germline V and J ends were trimmed by 2 bases and 5 bases, with 18 bases remaining between them. The CDR3 region is CASSLIGPRGRETQYF. Here the CDR3 DNA reads TGTGCCAGCAGTTTAATCGGGCCCCGCGGCCGGGAGACCCAGTACTTC.

The genes are TRBV7-2 and TRBJ2-1, with 8 positions matching TRBD2. This CDR3 contains 17 residues. The V and J ends lost 2 bases and 6 bases, in that order; junction bases with no gene match: 12. Germline loops: CDR1 SGHTA, CDR2 FQGNSA. CDR3 sequence (DNA): TGTGCCAGCAGCTTAATGCGACAGACTAGCGCCTCCAATGAGCAGTTCTTC. Protein product: CASSLMRQTSASNEQFF.

This chain uses TRBV2 with TRBJ2-7; D may be TRBD1 (7 bases). The CDR3 is 13 amino acids. Trimming stripped 8 bases from V and 1 base from J, with 12 bases between. Germline assignment: CDR1 SNHLY and CDR2 FYNNEI. The CDR3 nucleotides read TGTGCCAGCGCGCGGGACAGATCCTACGAGCAGTACTTC. This codes for CASARDRSYEQYF.

The V gene is TRBV11-2, the J gene TRBJ2-7; TRBD1 agrees at 8 bases. Per germline, CDR1 SGHAT and CDR2 FQNNGV. The CDR3 has 15 amino acids. Trimming at V came to 5 bases and at J to 2 bases, leaving 8 bases not matched to a gene. Written as DNA, the CDR3 is TGTGCCAGCAGCCTCGGGACAGGCGGTCCCTACGAGCAGTACTTC. Translated: CASSLGTGGPYEQYF.

The V gene is TRBV7-2, the J gene TRBJ2-5; 11 bases are a match to TRBD1. Germline lookup yields CDR1 SGHTA and CDR2 FQGNSA. J gave up 5 bases and V 3 bases, and 5 bases lay outside the gene matches. The CDR3 has 15 amino acids. This chain's CDR3 is CASSFRDRGWETQYF. The CDR3 nucleotides are TGTGCCAGCAGCTTCCGGGACAGGGGGTGGGAGACCCAGTACTTC.

This chain connects TRBV6-5 to TRBJ1-1; D is uncertain. Trimming cost V 0 bases and J 11 bases, with 19 bases left between them. The germline V gene has CDR1 MNHEY and CDR2 SVGAGI. The CDR3 loop spans 15 amino acids. DNA of the CDR3: TGTGCCAGCAGTTACTCGTCTTCGCCCGGTTGGTCCGCTTTCTTT. Its protein product is CASSYSSSPGWSAFF.

The chain links TRBV2 to TRBJ2-3; 8 bases agree with TRBD2. Germline V gene lookup returns CDR1 SNHLY and CDR2 FYNNEI. The CDR3 is 15 residues long. The trim removed 8 bases at V and 4 bases at J, leaving 11 bases unmatched. This CDR3 is CASSSGRGAADTQYF. For the CDR3, the DNA is TGTGCCAGCTCCTCCGGGAGGGGGGCGGCAGATACGCAGTATTTT.

The CDR3 DNA follows: TGTGCCAGCTCACCGACCGGGGTTGGATCAGACACCGGGGAGCTGTTTTTT. Translated: CASSPTGVGSDTGELFF. The rearrangement joins TRBV18 to TRBJ2-2; TRBD2 might be the D (5 bases). Germline CDR1 and CDR2: KGHSH and LQKENI. V was shortened by 3 bases and J by 3 bases, with 17 bases between the two germline ends. The length of the CDR3 is 17 residues.

In its sample, this clone was seen once. The chain uses TRBV6-5 and TRBJ2-7; D is perhaps TRBD1 or TRBD2 (5 bases each). CDR3 length equals 15 residues. Per germline, CDR1 MNHEY and CDR2 SVGAGI. V was cut by 0 bases and J by 2 bases, with 11 bases left in between. Here the CDR3 DNA reads TGTGCCAGCAGTTACTCGCCGGGACGCCCCTACGAGCAGTACGTC. Amino acid sequence: CASSYSPGRPYEQYV.

The V gene is TRBV6-1, the J gene TRBJ1-5, with a tentative D call TRBD1 (6 bases). CDR3 size: 14 residues. V lost 9 bases and J lost 6, with 18 bases in between. The germline CDR1 and CDR2 sequences are MNHNS and SASEGT. The CDR3: CASERQVGGQPQHF. The CDR3 DNA reads as TGTGCCAGTGAGAGACAGGTCGGGGGTCAGCCCCAGCATTTT.

V is TRBV11-2 and J is TRBJ1-2; a possible D gene is TRBD1 (6 bases). The ends were cut back, 0 bases at V and 4 bases at J, with 6 bases in the middle. Germline V CDR1 and CDR2: SGHAT, FQNNGV. The CDR3 has 13 amino acids. The CDR3 spells CASSLEQGYGYTF. The DNA for the CDR3 is TGTGCCAGCAGCTTAGAACAGGGCTATGGCTACACCTTC.

The DNA of the CDR3 is TGTGCCAGCAGTGGGACGCAGGGGAGTCAAGAGACCCAGTACTTC. Translating it yields CASSGTQGSQETQYF. The rearrangement joins TRBV28 to TRBJ2-5; perhaps TRBD1 as D (6 bases). The ends were cut back, 5 bases at V and 2 bases at J, with 15 bases in the middle. Germline-derived CDR1 and CDR2 are MDHEN and SYDVKM. The CDR3 covers 15 residues.

The chain is built from TRBV6-6 and TRBJ2-1, with 13 bases that match TRBD2. J was trimmed by 7 bases and V by 6 bases; bases with no gene match: 6. CDR1 MNHNY and CDR2 SVGAGI come from the germline V gene (reference sequence). The CDR3 is 15 residues long. CDR3 amino acids: CASRSGLAGANEQFF. CDR3 coding DNA: TGTGCCAGCAGATCCGGACTAGCGGGAGCTAATGAGCAGTTCTTC.

The V call is TRBV5-4, the J call TRBJ1-1; a weak D match, TRBD1 (5 bases). Germline V CDR1 and CDR2: SGHNT, YYREEE (reference sequence). V lost 9 bases, J lost 1 base, and 13 bases lay in between. This CDR3 is 13 amino acids long. In nucleotides, the CDR3 is TGTGCCACCCCGGTTAGGGGGAACACTGAAGCTTTCTTT. Protein product: CATPVRGNTEAFF.

In this sample, this clone turned up a few times. The rearrangement uses TRBV9 and TRBJ2-1, with 9 bases lining up with TRBD2. Germline values: CDR1 SGDLS, CDR2 YYNGEE. The CDR3 is 17 amino acids. The J segment lost 7 bases and the V segment lost 4 bases, leaving 15 bases of the junction unmatched. The DNA of the CDR3 is TGTGCCAGCAGCCCTCCAGGAGTGGGACTAGCTGCGAATGAGCAGTTCTTC. Its translation is CASSPPGVGLAANEQFF.

The rearrangement links TRBV5-1 to TRBJ2-7, with D perhaps given as TRBD1 or TRBD2 (5 bases each). The length of the CDR3 is 14 residues. V lost 4 bases to trimming and J lost 1 base, with 12 bases between them. Germline loops: CDR1 SGHRS, CDR2 YFSETQ. CDR3 amino acids: CASSPDGGSYEQYF. In DNA, the CDR3 is TGCGCCAGCAGCCCCGATGGGGGTTCCTACGAGCAGTACTTC.

V is TRBV5-1 and J is TRBJ2-2, with 12 bases that match TRBD2. The CDR3 is made up of 18 amino acids. Unmatched junction bases numbered 12, after V lost 2 bases and J lost 7 bases. Germline V gives CDR1 SGHRS, CDR2 YFSETQ. CDR3 in DNA: TGCGCCAGCAGCTTAGGGACTAGCGGGCGACGACTAGGCGGGGAGCTGTTTTTT. This gives the protein CASSLGTSGRRLGGELFF.

V usage is TRBV30 and J usage is TRBJ1-1; D uncertain. The CDR3 is 13 amino acids. CDR1 is GTSNPN, CDR2 SVGIG, per germline (reference sequence). V shed 4 bases and J shed 1 base, with 10 bases lying between them. The CDR3 DNA follows: TGTGCCTGGATGAGTCGTTGGAACACTGAAGCTTTCTTT. It translates to CAWMSRWNTEAFF.

This chain uses TRBV5-1 with TRBJ1-4; perhaps TRBD1 as D (5 bases). V lost 0 bases to trimming and J lost 7 bases, with 13 bases between them. This CDR3 contains 15 residues. Per the germline V gene, CDR1 is SGHRS and CDR2 is YFSETQ. The CDR3 coding sequence is TGCGCCAGCAGCTTGGATACGAGTGGGGGTGAAAAACTGTTTTTT. Protein product: CASSLDTSGGEKLFF. The entire variable domain, with the rest obtained from reference TRBV5-1 and TRBJ1-4, is as follows: KAGVTQTPRYLIKTRGQQVTLSCSPISGHRSVSWYQQTPGQGLQFLFEYFSETQRNKGNFPGRFSGRQFSNSRSEMNVSTLELGDSALYLCASSLDTSGGEKLFFGSGTQLSVL.

This clone was observed a handful of times. V usage is TRBV30 and J usage is TRBJ1-5; the D is unclear. Trimming removed 1 base at V and 4 bases at J, with 5 bases between. The CDR3 consists of 12 residues. CDR1 and CDR2 (germline): GTSNPN, SVGIG (reference sequence). CDR3 nucleotide sequence: TGTGCCTGGAGTGCTTCTAATCAGCCCCAGCATTTT. This encodes CAWSASNQPQHF.

The chain uses TRBV7-8 and TRBJ1-1; 8 bases fit TRBD1. V trimming: 5 bases; J trimming: 1 base; junction bases outside the gene matches: 3. The CDR3 runs to 14 residues. The germline CDR1 and CDR2 sequences are SGHVS and FQNEAQ. CDR3 DNA sequence: TGTGCCAGCAGCAAAGACAGGGGGAACACTGAAGCTTTCTTT. It is translated as CASSKDRGNTEAFF.

The chain couples TRBV19 to TRBJ1-3, with unresolved D. The germline V gene has CDR1 LNHDA and CDR2 SQIVND (reference sequence). With 3 bases removed from V and 8 bases from J, the gap between germline ends came to 17 bases. The CDR3 totals 15 residues. The CDR3 protein is CASSIGGRNQDTIYF. The CDR3 DNA sequence: TGTGCCAGTAGTATTGGCGGGAGGAATCAGGACACCATATATTTT. The variable domain in full, completed from reference TRBV19 and TRBJ1-3, reads DGGITQSPKYLFRKEGQNVTLSCEQNLNHDAMYWYRQDPGQGLRLIYYSQIVNDFQKGDIAEGYSVSREKKESFPLTVTSAQKNPTAFYLCASSIGGRNQDTIYFGEGSWLTVV.

The chain employs TRBV2 and TRBJ1-5, with 9 positions matching TRBD1. The CDR3 has 15 residues. Germline CDR1 reads SNHLY; CDR2 reads FYNNEI. Germline trimming cut 6 bases from V and 2 bases from J; bases unmatched to any gene: 5. The CDR3 region is CASSETGGRNQPQHF. The CDR3 DNA sequence: TGTGCCAGCAGCGAGACAGGGGGACGCAATCAGCCCCAGCATTTT. The full variable domain, in which reference TRBV2 and TRBJ1-5 provide the parts outside the CDR3, is EPEVTQTPSHQVTQMGQEVILRCVPISNHLYFYWYRQILGQKVEFLVSFYNNEISEKSEIFDDQFSVERPDGSNFTLKIRSTKLEDSAMYFCASSETGGRNQPQHFGDGTRLSIL.

The chain carries TRBV5-1 and TRBJ2-3; the D gene is possibly TRBD1 (6 bases). The ends were cut back, 0 bases at V and 0 bases at J, with 8 bases in the middle. The CDR3 totals 15 residues. Germline CDR1 SGHRS, CDR2 YFSETQ. For the CDR3, the DNA is TGCGCCAGCAGCTTGGAGGGGGAAAGCACAGATACGCAGTATTTT. Amino acid sequence: CASSLEGESTDTQYF.

The V and J genes are TRBV6-6 and TRBJ2-3; no clear D. V was trimmed by 2 bases and J by 2 bases, leaving 11 bases between them. Looked up from germline, CDR1 is MNHNY and CDR2 is SVGAGI (reference sequence). The CDR3 covers 15 residues. Here the CDR3 DNA reads TGTGCCAGCAGTTACGCAGGTCTGGCCACAGATACGCAGTATTTT. It is translated as CASSYAGLATDTQYF.

This clone was observed a few times. The chain recombines TRBV30 with TRBJ1-1; D is undetermined. The CDR3 length is 11 residues. Trimming removed 0 bases at V and 7 bases at J, with 6 bases between. Germline assignment: CDR1 GTSNPN and CDR2 SVGIG (reference sequence). CDR3 sequence (DNA): TGTGCCTGGAGTGTCCGACATGAAGCTTTCTTT. It translates to CAWSVRHEAFF.

The genes are TRBV30 and TRBJ2-7, with D unresolved. The CDR3 extends over 12 amino acids. CDR1 and CDR2 (germline): GTSNPN, SVGIG (reference sequence). V lost 0 bases and J lost 1, with 4 bases in between. The CDR3: CAWSVGSYEQYF. The CDR3 nucleotides read TGTGCCTGGAGTGTCGGGTCCTACGAGCAGTACTTC.

This clone has more than one count but fewer than ten. CDR3 loop: CASSLRTGGNEQFF. The CDR3 DNA is TGTGCCAGCAGCCTAAGGACAGGAGGGAATGAGCAGTTCTTC. The chain uses TRBV2 and TRBJ2-1; possible D gene TRBD1, 7 bases. Per the germline V gene, CDR1 is SNHLY and CDR2 is FYNNEI. V shed 6 bases and J shed 7 bases, with 16 bases lying between them. This CDR3 region has 14 residues.

The chain is built from TRBV20-1 and TRBJ1-1; weak D call: TRBD1 (6 bases). Germline V gene sequence: CDR1 DFQATT, CDR2 SNEGSKA (reference sequence). V was cut by 2 bases and J by 10 bases, with 11 bases left in between. The CDR3 runs to 11 residues. CDR3: CSARIGGVAFF. DNA of the CDR3: TGCAGTGCTAGAATAGGGGGGGTAGCTTTCTTT.

Remarks on this clone: A much bigger clone sits one base away, suggesting this may be a read error. The CDR3 spells CASSSDSYEKLFF. CDR3 coding DNA: TGTGCCAGCAGCTCAGACAGCTATGAAAAACTGTTTTTT. The chain carries TRBV7-2 and TRBJ1-4; a possible D gene is TRBD1 (5 bases). The V end was cut by 4 bases, the J end by 6 bases, with 9 bases between. The CDR3 consists of 13 residues. Germline loops: CDR1 SGHTA, CDR2 FQGNSA. The full variable domain, rest sourced from reference TRBV7-2 and TRBJ1-4, is GAGVSQSPSNKVTEKGKDVELRCDPISGHTALYWYRQSLGQGLEFLIYFQGNSAPDKSGLPSDRFSAERTGGSVSTLTIQRTQQEDSAVYLCASSSDSYEKLFFGSGTQLSVL.